A single sample is the source of the 19 T cell receptor beta chains below, sequenced in a study of OX40 agonist ivuxolimab in advanced cancers. TCRdb keeps only in-frame clones here, not all; method: immunoSEQ multiplex PCR. The sample includes 23,000 or so clones, 88% seen only once; the top ten take under 35%. Sequenced material: CD4+ or CD8+ T cells sorted from blood, taken in a trial of the OX40 agonist ivuxolimab. These receptors came from an adult with an advanced solid tumor such as melanoma, head and neck, liver or kidney cancer.

The V call is TRBV4-2, the J call TRBJ2-2; 11 bases map to TRBD1. In germline, CDR1 is LGHNA, CDR2 YNFKEQ. This CDR3 is built from 16 residues. With 5 bases clipped from V and 6 bases from J, the junction kept 8 bases outside the gene matches. Here the CDR3 DNA reads TGTGCCAGCAGCTTATGGACAGGGGGCGAGGCCGGGGAGCTGTTTTTT. Translation: CASSLWTGGEAGELFF.

J is TRBJ2-7 and V is TRBV29-1; 11 nucleotides line up with TRBD2. The CDR3 has 13 amino acids. J was trimmed by 4 bases and V by 4 bases; bases with no gene match: 3. Germline CDR1 and CDR2: SQVTM and ANQGSEA. The CDR3, as DNA: TGCAGCGTTGGGACTAGCGGGTGGTACGAGCAGTACTTC. The encoded protein is CSVGTSGWYEQYF.

This clone was found a few times. This rearrangement joins TRBV14 to TRBJ1-5; D call uncertain. The V gene lost 1 base and the J gene lost 4 bases, with 5 bases spanning the gap. Germline assignment: CDR1 SGHDN and CDR2 FVKESK. The CDR3 has 13 amino acids. The CDR3 DNA sequence: TGTGCCAGCAGCCAAGGTCAAAATCAGCCCCAGCATTTT. As protein: CASSQGQNQPQHF.

This chain uses TRBV6-5 with TRBJ2-7; tentatively, D is TRBD2 (5 bases). V lost 6 bases, J lost 0 bases, and 12 bases lay in between. Germline CDR1 and CDR2: MNHEY and SVGAGI. This CDR3 contains 14 residues. CDR3 protein: CASSVDWSSYEQYF. In DNA form, the CDR3 reads TGTGCCAGCAGCGTGGACTGGAGCTCCTACGAGCAGTACTTC.

The chain carries TRBV19 and TRBJ1-1; D gene unclear. CDR1 and CDR2 from the germline V gene are LNHDA and SQIVND (reference sequence). V shed 7 bases and J shed 4 bases, with 10 bases lying between them. This CDR3 is built from 12 residues. The chain's CDR3 is CASNGAGTEAFF. CDR3 DNA sequence: TGTGCCAGTAATGGAGCGGGCACTGAAGCTTTCTTT. Drawing the rest from reference TRBV19 and TRBJ1-1, the complete variable domain is DGGITQSPKYLFRKEGQNVTLSCEQNLNHDAMYWYRQDPGQGLRLIYYSQIVNDFQKGDIAEGYSVSREKKESFPLTVTSAQKNPTAFYLCASNGAGTEAFFGQGTRLTVV.

The CDR3 sequence: CASQGAGGNEQFF. The CDR3 DNA sequence: TGTGCCAGCCAAGGAGCAGGGGGCAATGAGCAGTTCTTC. V gene TRBV2 combines with J gene TRBJ2-1; 7 bases agree with TRBD1. CDR1 is SNHLY, CDR2 FYNNEI, per germline. The CDR3 extends over 13 amino acids. The V segment lost 8 bases and the J segment 6 bases; nucleotides outside the gene matches: 7.

V is TRBV2 and J is TRBJ2-7, with D maybe TRBD2 (6 bases). V was trimmed by 10 bases and J by 5 bases, leaving 15 bases between them. CDR1 SNHLY and CDR2 FYNNEI come from the germline V gene. The CDR3 consists of 12 residues. The CDR3 region has the DNA TGTGCCACCAAACGAGGAGGGAACGAGCAGTACTTC. Protein sequence: CATKRGGNEQYF.

The CDR3 bases are TGCGCCAGCAGCTCTCCGGGACAGGGAAGCTATGGCTACACCTTC. Its translation is CASSSPGQGSYGYTF. The genes are TRBV4-1 and TRBJ1-2; 9 bases are shared with TRBD1. J was trimmed by 4 bases and V by 5 bases; bases with no gene match: 8. The CDR3 runs 15 residues. Germline-derived CDR1 and CDR2 are MGHRA and YSYEKL.

The chain couples TRBV5-6 to TRBJ2-2, with TRBD2 as a possible D gene (6 bases). Trimming removed 4 bases from V and 5 bases from J, with 12 bases in between. The CDR3 runs 14 residues. Germline V gene sequence: CDR1 SGHDT, CDR2 YYEEEE. The CDR3 DNA sequence: TGTGCCAGCAGCGCCGGGACTCAAACCGGGGAGCTGTTTTTT. Its translation: CASSAGTQTGELFF. Variable domain in full (rest from reference TRBV5-6 and TRBJ2-2): DAGVTQSPTHLIKTRGQQVTLRCSPKSGHDTVSWYQQALGQGPQFIFQYYEEEERQRGNFPDRFSGHQFPNYSSELNVNALLLGDSALYLCASSAGTQTGELFFGEGSRLTVL.

The chain recombines TRBV7-2 with TRBJ2-3; D is ambiguous. Germline CDR1 SGHTA, CDR2 FQGNSA. The CDR3 loop spans 13 amino acids. V was cut by 3 bases and J by 4 bases, with 8 bases left in between. The CDR3 region has the DNA TGTGCCAGCAGCTTTTCGCAGGCAGATACGCAGTATTTT. It encodes CASSFSQADTQYF.

This chain links TRBV4-1 with TRBJ1-5; D might be TRBD1 (5 bases). This CDR3 has 15 residues. Trimming removed 5 bases from V and 1 base from J, with 12 bases in between. Germline assignment: CDR1 MGHRA and CDR2 YSYEKL. The CDR3 DNA is TGCGCCAGCAGCGTAGGGGTATTCAGCAATCAGCCCCAGCATTTT. Translating gives CASSVGVFSNQPQHF.

V gene TRBV18 combines with J gene TRBJ2-3; a weak D match, TRBD2 (5 bases). The CDR3 has 13 residues. Trimming removed 2 bases at V and 5 bases at J, with 8 bases between. Looked up from germline, CDR1 is KGHSH and CDR2 is LQKENI. In DNA, the CDR3 is TGTGCCAGCTCACCAGCGGGCGAAGATACGCAGTATTTT. Amino acids: CASSPAGEDTQYF.

The chain is built from TRBV7-2 and TRBJ1-5; no reliable D call. CDR3 size: 15 residues. Per germline, CDR1 SGHTA and CDR2 FQGNSA. V lost 1 base, J lost 0 bases, and 7 bases lay in between. The CDR3 loop is CASSLERSSNQPQHF. CDR3 in DNA: TGTGCCAGCAGCTTAGAGCGGAGTAGCAATCAGCCCCAGCATTTT.

The chain uses TRBV28 and TRBJ1-5; a possible D gene is TRBD1 (5 bases). The CDR3 consists of 13 residues. The V gene's germline CDR1 is MDHEN and CDR2 SYDVKM. With 7 bases removed from V and 7 bases from J, the gap between germline ends came to 14 bases. The chain's CDR3 is CASTWGRDQPQHF. The CDR3 DNA is TGTGCCAGCACCTGGGGAAGGGACCAGCCCCAGCATTTT.

The gene calls are TRBV30 and TRBJ2-7; 11 nucleotides line up with TRBD1. The junction had 13 bases not matched to a gene; V was cut back by 4 bases and J by 5 bases. CDR1 is GTSNPN and CDR2 is SVGIG in the germline V gene (reference sequence). CDR3 length: 16 amino acids. The CDR3 DNA reads TGTGCCTGGAAAAGGAGAACCGGACAGGGGGCCGACGAGCAGTACTTC. Its translation is CAWKRRTGQGADEQYF.

The chain employs TRBV19 and TRBJ2-2; 9 bases align to TRBD2. CDR3 size: 17 residues. Germline V gene data show CDR1 as LNHDA and CDR2 as SQIVND (reference sequence). The V segment lost 3 bases and the J segment 0 bases; nucleotides outside the gene matches: 5. The CDR3 reads CASSMGSGGSNTGELFF. In nucleotides, the CDR3 is TGTGCCAGTAGTATGGGTAGCGGGGGCTCGAACACCGGGGAGCTGTTTTTT. Based on the CDR3 plus reference TRBV19 and TRBJ2-2, the full variable domain is DGGITQSPKYLFRKEGQNVTLSCEQNLNHDAMYWYRQDPGQGLRLIYYSQIVNDFQKGDIAEGYSVSREKKESFPLTVTSAQKNPTAFYLCASSMGSGGSNTGELFFGEGSRLTVL.

The genes are TRBV5-4 and TRBJ2-2, with a possible D match to TRBD1 (6 bases). The CDR3 covers 15 residues. V was trimmed by 0 bases and J by 4 bases, leaving 10 bases between them. Germline V gene data show CDR1 as SGHNT and CDR2 as YYREEE (reference sequence). CDR3: CASSLGQVGTGELFF. In DNA form, the CDR3 reads TGTGCCAGCAGCTTGGGACAGGTCGGCACCGGGGAGCTGTTTTTT.

This chain uses TRBV11-2 with TRBJ1-2; D perhaps matches TRBD1 (6 bases). V was clipped by 6 bases and J by 2 bases, with 22 bases between them. The CDR3 is 17 residues long. CDR1 is SGHAT and CDR2 is FQNNGV in the germline V gene. DNA of the CDR3: TGTGCCAGCAGACCAATCCGTTGGGACACTTTGAACTATGGCTACACCTTC. Translating gives CASRPIRWDTLNYGYTF.

The rearrangement joins TRBV19 to TRBJ1-1; the match to TRBD1 covers 9 bases. This CDR3 has 15 amino acids. The germline V gene has CDR1 LNHDA and CDR2 SQIVND (reference sequence). V dropped 1 base and J dropped 4; count of bases not matched to a gene: 4. In nucleotides, the CDR3 is TGTGCCAGTAGTATAGGTGGGACAGGGTCCACTGAAGCTTTCTTT. Its translation is CASSIGGTGSTEAFF.